A selection of T cell receptor beta chains follows, all from one sample in a study of regulatory T cells in long-lasting Graves disease. TCRdb processed the multiplex PCR reads anew with MiXCR; each CDR3 protein has one entry. The repertoire holds around 450,000 distinct CDR3 sequences, with about 22% as singletons. The material sequenced was peripheral blood mononuclear cells (PBMCs), taken when the disease was refractory, from a patient treated with antithyroid drugs. The receptor set was obtained from a female donor with Graves disease. Each CDR3 is given with its conserved first and last residue. The D gene is left open where the match is weak. Expanded clones are given a class, and other clones once, few, many or no size at all.

v_gene	abundance	j_gene	d_gene	CDR3nt	CDR3aa
TRBV28	many	TRBJ2-2	NA	TGTGCCAGCAGTTTAGGGCTACCCACCGGGGAGCTGTTTTTT	CASSLGLPTGELFF
TRBV19	few	TRBJ1-6	TRBD1	TGTGCCAGTTCGACAGGGTACGCCTATAATTCACCCCTCCACTTT	CASSTGYAYNSPLHF
TRBV12-3/TRBV12-4	NA	TRBJ1-5	TRBD1	TGTGCCAGCAGTGGGGGACAGGGAAGGGGCAATCAGCCCCAGCATTTT	CASSGGQGRGNQPQHF
TRBV2	many	TRBJ2-2	NA	TGTGCCAGCGGGGCCGCGAACACCGGGGAGCTGTTTTTT	CASGAANTGELFF
TRBV6-2/TRBV6-3	few	TRBJ1-2	TRBD1	TGTGCCAGCAGTTACTCATACCGGGACAGGGACGGCTACACCTTC	CASSYSYRDRDGYTF
TRBV3-1	many	TRBJ2-5	TRBD1	TGTGCCAGCAGCCACGGCACAGGGGGCTTAGAGACCCAGTACTTC	CASSHGTGGLETQYF
TRBV7-9	NA	TRBJ1-2	NA	TGTGCCAGCGCCCAGTATGGCTACACCTTC	CASAQYGYTF
TRBV7-8	NA	TRBJ2-2	NA	TGTGCCAGCAGCTTAGTCTCATTGGGGGGAGGCGGGGAGCTGTTTTTT	CASSLVSLGGGGELFF
TRBV12-3/TRBV12-4	many	TRBJ2-7	NA	TGTGCCAGCAGTTTAGAGACCTACGAGCAGTACTTC	CASSLETYEQYF
TRBV11-1	many	TRBJ1-2	NA	TGTGCCAGCAGCCCCGTGGCTATCGAAAACTATGGCTACACCTTC	CASSPVAIENYGYTF
TRBV6-1	many	TRBJ2-5	NA	TGTGCCAGCCATCACGTGGGGACCGAGGAGACCCAGTACTTC	CASHHVGTEETQYF
TRBV28	many	TRBJ1-1	NA	TGTGCCAGCAGTTTATTCGGGGAGATCGACACTGAAGCTTTCTTT	CASSLFGEIDTEAFF
TRBV4-3	NA	TRBJ2-7	TRBD2	TGCGCCAGCTCTAGCGGGAGCGACTTCTACGAGCAGTACTTC	CASSSGSDFYEQYF
TRBV3-1	NA	TRBJ1-2	NA	TGTGCCAGCAGCCATGAGGGGCGAGACTATGGCTACACCTTC	CASSHEGRDYGYTF
TRBV7-2	NA	TRBJ1-1	NA	TGTGCCAGCAGCAGAATCGGGACTGAAGCTTTCTTT	CASSRIGTEAFF
TRBV11-2	NA	TRBJ2-7	TRBD1	TGTGCCAGCAGCCCGACGGGACAGGCTACCTACGAGCAGTACTTC	CASSPTGQATYEQYF
TRBV19	few	TRBJ1-1	NA	TGTGCCAGTAGTATAGATTCTTATGGCACTGAAGCTTTCTTT	CASSIDSYGTEAFF
TRBV7-9	many	TRBJ2-5	TRBD1	TGTGCCAGCAGTAAAGGACCGGGACAGTCCTCGGAGACCCAGTACTTC	CASSKGPGQSSETQYF